This paragraph reports one TCR beta chain. V was clipped by 7 bases and J by 0 bases, with 11 bases between them. The CDR3 consists of 14 residues. Germline CDR1 SGHKS, CDR2 YYEKEE (reference sequence). These data originate in a study of graft-versus-host responses after intestinal transplantation. Profiled with immunoSEQ multiplex PCR; TCRdb holds only in-frame clones, not every one. This table holds fewer than 50,000 clones, over 75% found once. The clonotype originates from a human patient who received an intestinal transplant, so some T cells may come from the graft donor. Specimen: PBMCs, collected 524 days after transplant. V gene TRBV5-5 combines with J gene TRBJ2-1; D gene ambiguous. The CDR3 DNA is TGTGCCAGCCTTCCAGGTTTCTCCTACAATGAGCAGTTCTTC. Amino acid sequence: CASLPGFSYNEQFF. The full variable domain, its missing parts supplied by reference TRBV5-5 and TRBJ2-1, is DAGVTQSPTHLIKTRGQQVTLRCSPISGHKSVSWYQQVLGQGPQFIFQYYEKEERGRGNFPDRFSARQFPNYSSELNVNALLLGDSALYLCASLPGFSYNEQFFGPGTRLTVL.